The entry that follows covers one TCR beta chain sequence. Per the authors' pipeline: How many nucleated cells were present was estimated from reference gene primer amplification. The table came from immunoSEQ multiplex PCR; TCRdb's copy has only in-frame clones and leaves some out. The DNA was the basis for D and trimming; V, J and clone size are from that table. Here the sample spans fewer than 90,000 clones, approximately 80% being singletons. The data are from a study of blood T cell repertoires in COVID-19. Study details: The United States, Italy and Spain were the sources of the acute and convalescent COVID-19 samples. Nucleic acid was either cDNA or gDNA, and it came from T cells, B-cell-depleted T cells, or PBMCs.

The CDR3 has 14 amino acids. After removal of 6 bases from V and 0 bases from J, the junction contained 5 bases not matched to a gene. Germline loops: CDR1 SNHLY, CDR2 FYNNEI. The chain uses TRBV2 and TRBJ2-7; TRBD1 aligns across 7 bases. The clonotype comes from a human donor in a cohort sampled during active COVID-19. Sequencing used peripheral blood. The CDR3 loop reads CASRGQVSSYEQYF. Written as DNA, the CDR3 is TGTGCCAGCAGAGGACAGGTCAGCTCCTACGAGCAGTACTTC.